The next 8 T cell receptor beta chains were all read from a single sample in a study of CD4+ T cells in melanoma. TCRdb keeps only in-frame clones here, not all; method: immunoSEQ multiplex PCR. The table records about 9,600 clones, less than 80% of them present only once. Sequences were obtained from cells from a culture (not recorded whether cultured in vitro). These receptors came from a human donor with melanoma.

The V call is TRBV7-9, the J call TRBJ2-3, with a tentative D call TRBD2 (6 bases). The germline CDR1 and CDR2 sequences are SEHNR and FQNEAQ (reference sequence). The V end lost 8 bases, the J end lost 0 bases, and 12 bases lay between the germline ends. The CDR3 is made up of 14 amino acids. In nucleotides, the CDR3 is TGTGCCAGCTCCGGCGGGATGAGCACAGATACGCAGTATTTT. Its translation is CASSGGMSTDTQYF.

This clone came up a few times. CDR3 DNA: TGTGCCAGCAGCTTAGGGGAAACGGACGAGCAGTACTTC. It specifies CASSLGETDEQYF. The genes are TRBV11-3 and TRBJ2-7; D is ambiguous. V lost 1 base, J lost 5 bases, and 9 bases lay in between. The CDR3 contains 13 residues. CDR1 is SGHNT, CDR2 YENEEA, per germline.

This chain uses TRBV19 with TRBJ1-1; D remains ambiguous. V was clipped by 8 bases and J by 1 base, with 14 bases between them. Germline CDR1 LNHDA, CDR2 SQIVND (reference sequence). The CDR3 sequence is 14 residues long. DNA of the CDR3: TGTGCCAGTGGGAGATCCCAGAGGAACACTGAAGCTTTCTTT. Protein product: CASGRSQRNTEAFF.

The chain recombines TRBV5-4 with TRBJ1-1, with D possibly TRBD1 on 6 matching bases. The CDR3 is made up of 15 amino acids. Germline CDR1 reads SGHNT; CDR2 reads YYREEE (reference sequence). V was cut by 0 bases and J by 4 bases, with 13 bases left in between. Written as DNA, the CDR3 is TGTGCCAGCAGCTTGGGAGACAGGCTAGGCACTGAAGCTTTCTTT. It translates to CASSLGDRLGTEAFF.

CDR3 loop: CASSYGTEGDTQYF. The CDR3 DNA reads TGCGCCAGCAGCTATGGGACGGAAGGGGATACGCAGTATTTT. The chain joins TRBV5-1 to TRBJ2-3, with D perhaps given as TRBD1 or TRBD2 (5 bases each). V lost 3 bases, J lost 6 bases, and 14 bases lay in between. CDR3 length equals 14 residues. Germline CDR1 and CDR2: SGHRS and YFSETQ.

The V and J genes are TRBV11-3 and TRBJ2-3; D perhaps matches TRBD1 (6 bases). V lost 4 bases, J lost 4 bases, and 9 bases lay in between. The CDR3 sequence is 13 residues long. From germline, CDR1 is SGHNT and CDR2 YENEEA. The CDR3 loop reads CASSSRQADTQYF. The CDR3 DNA follows: TGTGCCAGCAGCTCTAGACAGGCAGATACGCAGTATTTT. The complete variable domain, with remaining parts taken from reference TRBV11-3 and TRBJ2-3, reads EAGVVQSPRYKIIEKKQPVAFWCNPISGHNTLYWYLQNLGQGPELLIRYENEEAVDDSQLPKDRFSAERLKGVDSTLKIQPAELGDSAVYLCASSSRQADTQYFGPGTRLTVL.

This chain links TRBV6-4 with TRBJ2-7; 7 bases match TRBD1. The V gene's germline CDR1 is MRHNA and CDR2 SNTAGT. The CDR3 loop spans 13 amino acids. V lost 10 bases to trimming and J lost 3 bases; unmatched junction nucleotides: 9. The CDR3 reads CATTGAMDYEQYF. CDR3 sequence (DNA): TGTGCCACCACAGGGGCTATGGACTACGAGCAGTACTTC.

This clone has just one count. The rearrangement uses TRBV4-2 and TRBJ2-3; D remains ambiguous. V dropped 1 base and J dropped 2 bases, with 7 bases sitting between them. CDR1 and CDR2 from the germline V gene are LGHNA and YNFKEQ. The CDR3 covers 14 residues. CDR3 protein: CASSQVPHTDTQYF. The CDR3 DNA reads as TGTGCCAGCAGCCAAGTCCCGCACACAGATACGCAGTATTTT.